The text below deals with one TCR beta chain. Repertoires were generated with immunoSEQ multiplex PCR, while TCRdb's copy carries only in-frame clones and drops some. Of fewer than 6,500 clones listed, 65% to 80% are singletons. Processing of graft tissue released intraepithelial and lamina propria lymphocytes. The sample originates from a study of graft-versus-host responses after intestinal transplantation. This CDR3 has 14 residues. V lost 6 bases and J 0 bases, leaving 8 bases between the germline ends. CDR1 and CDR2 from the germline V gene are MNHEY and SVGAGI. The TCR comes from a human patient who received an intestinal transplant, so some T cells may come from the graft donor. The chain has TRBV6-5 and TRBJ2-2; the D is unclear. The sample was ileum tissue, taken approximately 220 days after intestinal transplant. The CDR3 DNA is TGTGCCAGCAGGGAGCATACGAACACCGGGGAGCTGTTTTTT. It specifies CASREHTNTGELFF.